Listed here are 29 T cell receptor beta chains from one sample, sequenced in a study of T-cell reconstitution after alpha-beta-depleted transplantation in children. Construction of the TCRbeta library involved unique molecular identifiers. TCRdb re-derived calls from the PCR reads in MiXCR, one entry per CDR3 protein. Of over 70,000 distinct CDR3 sequences detected, 12% appear once; the ten largest clones hold about 15%. The sequenced sample was PBMCs from the stem cell graft donor, obtained from the stem cell graft. All receptors derive from a human donor who donated a stem cell graft to a child with inherited bone marrow failure.

The CDR3 protein is CASSRGGRANTGELFF. As DNA, the CDR3 is TGTGCCAGCAGCCGGGGAGGGAGGGCCAACACCGGGGAGCTGTTTTTT. The V and J genes are TRBV7-6 and TRBJ2-2; 7 positions agree with TRBD2. J was trimmed by 2 bases and V by 5 bases; bases with no gene match: 8. Germline CDR1 is SGHVS and CDR2 is FNYEAQ. The CDR3 sequence is 16 residues long. The entire variable domain, with the rest obtained from reference TRBV7-6 and TRBJ2-2, is as follows: GAGVSQSPRYKVTKRGQDVALRCDPISGHVSLYWYRQALGQGPEFLTYFNYEAQQDKSGLPNDRFSAERPEGSISTLTIQRTEQRDSAMYRCASSRGGRANTGELFFGEGSRLTVL.

This clonotype occurred a few times. V usage is TRBV10-3 and J usage is TRBJ2-2, with D tentatively TRBD1 (5 bases). V shed 6 bases and J shed 6 bases, with 23 bases lying between them. Germline assignment: CDR1 ENHRY and CDR2 SYGVKD. The length of the CDR3 is 17 residues. CDR3 amino acids: CAIRGSSGSPYPGELFF. The DNA for the CDR3 is TGTGCCATCAGGGGGTCCTCAGGGTCCCCTTATCCCGGGGAGCTGTTTTTT.

This clonotype was seen many times. The CDR3 reads CSAAEGFYGYTF. CDR3 sequence (DNA): TGCAGTGCAGCTGAGGGATTTTATGGCTACACCTTC. The chain links TRBV20-1 to TRBJ1-2; D unresolved. The CDR3 loop spans 12 amino acids. In germline, CDR1 is DFQATT, CDR2 SNEGSKA (reference sequence). The ends were cut back, 6 bases at V and 5 bases at J, with 13 bases in the middle.

This clonotype occurred many times. The chain couples TRBV7-3 to TRBJ2-1; perhaps TRBD2 as D (5 bases). Germline CDR1 SGHTA, CDR2 FQGTGA. CDR3 length: 15 amino acids. V was trimmed by 5 bases and J by 4 bases, leaving 15 bases between them. The CDR3 here is CASSPRSLAYNEQFF. The CDR3 DNA sequence: TGTGCCAGCAGCCCAAGGAGCCTAGCTTACAATGAGCAGTTCTTC.

V usage is TRBV5-4 and J usage is TRBJ2-5; 14 bases are shared with TRBD2. The V and J ends lost 4 bases and 5 bases, in that order; junction bases with no gene match: 7. Looked up from germline, CDR1 is SGHNT and CDR2 is YYREEE (reference sequence). The CDR3 spans 16 residues. In DNA, the CDR3 is TGTGCCAGCAGCGATGGGACTAGCGGGAGTACGGAGACCCAGTACTTC. Protein sequence: CASSDGTSGSTETQYF.

This clonotype was counted many times. The J gene is TRBJ2-3, the V gene TRBV10-3; no clear D gene. The CDR3 covers 14 residues. V gave up 2 bases and J gave up 9 bases, with 15 bases separating them. Germline V CDR1 and CDR2: ENHRY, SYGVKD. CDR3 coding DNA: TGTGCCATCAGTGAGCCGAGCGTAGGATCAACGCAGTATTTT. This encodes CAISEPSVGSTQYF.

Many counts were recorded for this clonotype. The V and J genes are TRBV6-5 and TRBJ1-2; D is ambiguous. Trimming took 6 bases from V and 4 from J, leaving 9 bases between them. CDR3 length equals 12 residues. CDR1 and CDR2 from the germline V gene are MNHEY and SVGAGI. The CDR3 coding sequence is TGTGCCAGCAGGGGGAACCCCTATGGCTACACCTTC. Protein sequence: CASRGNPYGYTF.

This clonotype showed up many times. The chain combines TRBV20-1 with TRBJ1-5; no reliable D call. V was pared by 3 bases and J by 5 bases, with 11 bases between. CDR3 size: 13 residues. Looked up from germline, CDR1 is DFQATT and CDR2 is SNEGSKA (reference sequence). In nucleotides, the CDR3 is TGCAGTGCTAGCCGGGTCTTGGATCAGCCCCAGCATTTT. It is translated as CSASRVLDQPQHF.

This clonotype occurred many times. V gene TRBV10-3 combines with J gene TRBJ1-2; 8 nucleotides agree with TRBD1. With V trimmed by 10 bases and J by 4 bases, 11 bases remained unmatched. Germline loops: CDR1 ENHRY, CDR2 SYGVKD. The length of the CDR3 is 14 residues. CDR3 coding DNA: TGTGCCACCGCGGACAGGGAGGGTGGCTATGGCTACACCTTC. Residues: CATADREGGYGYTF.

This clonotype was picked up many times. V is TRBV7-2 and J is TRBJ1-2, with a tentative D call TRBD1 (5 bases). This CDR3 region has 13 residues. Trimming stripped 0 bases from V and 7 bases from J, with 9 bases between. From germline, CDR1 is SGHTA and CDR2 FQGNSA. The CDR3 DNA is TGTGCCAGCAGCTTAGCGGGGGGGAGTGGCTACACCTTC. Encoded protein: CASSLAGGSGYTF.

The chain employs TRBV3-1 and TRBJ2-7; no clear D gene. The CDR3 sequence is 12 residues long. Germline V gives CDR1 LGHDT, CDR2 YNNKEL (reference sequence). V dropped 6 bases and J dropped 1 base, with 7 bases sitting between them. Written as DNA, the CDR3 is TGTGCCAGCAGACCAGATTCCTACGAGCAGTACTTC. It translates to CASRPDSYEQYF.

The sample holds many counts of this clonotype. The chain joins TRBV18 to TRBJ1-4; no firm D call. Trimming took off 3 bases at V and 0 bases at J, with 5 bases between the two ends. Germline V CDR1 and CDR2: KGHSH, LQKENI. This CDR3 is 14 amino acids long. In DNA, the CDR3 is TGTGCCAGCTCACCCAGTGCAACTAATGAAAAACTGTTTTTT. This encodes CASSPSATNEKLFF.

This clonotype was counted at least ten times. The CDR3 region has the DNA TGTGCCAGCAGCTTGGAGGGGACGGATGAGCAGTTCTTC. This encodes CASSLEGTDEQFF. The chain employs TRBV5-4 and TRBJ2-1; D is tentatively TRBD1 or TRBD2 (5 bases each). The germline V and J ends were trimmed by 0 bases and 8 bases, with 9 bases remaining between them. The CDR3 contains 13 residues. The germline CDR1 and CDR2 sequences are SGHNT and YYREEE (reference sequence).

The sample holds many counts of this clonotype. This chain uses TRBV3-1 with TRBJ2-3; 11 bases agree with TRBD2. Germline CDR1 and CDR2: LGHDT and YNNKEL (reference sequence). Trimming took 3 bases from V and 0 from J; bases not matched to a gene: 5. CDR3 length equals 17 residues. The CDR3, as DNA: TGTGCCAGCAGCCATGGGCTAGCGGGGGGTAGCACAGATACGCAGTATTTT. Translated: CASSHGLAGGSTDTQYF.

The sample holds many counts of this clonotype. The chain uses TRBV18 and TRBJ2-5, with a possible D match to TRBD1 (6 bases). Trimming left V 3 bases short and J 2 bases short, with 13 bases between. Germline V gene sequence: CDR1 KGHSH, CDR2 LQKENI. The length of the CDR3 is 15 residues. CDR3 DNA sequence: TGTGCCAGCTCACCTTTCTCTGGACAGCAAGAGACCCAGTACTTC. Its protein is CASSPFSGQQETQYF.

At least ten counts were recorded for this clonotype. The chain couples TRBV5-1 to TRBJ2-1; D is unclear. CDR1 is SGHRS, CDR2 YFSETQ, per germline. V dropped 0 bases and J dropped 2 bases, with 15 bases sitting between them. CDR3 length: 17 residues. The CDR3 DNA reads TGCGCCAGCAGCTTGGGAGTGGCGCCTCTAACCTACAATGAGCAGTTCTTC. Amino acid sequence: CASSLGVAPLTYNEQFF. Complete variable domain (other parts from reference TRBV5-1 and TRBJ2-1): KAGVTQTPRYLIKTRGQQVTLSCSPISGHRSVSWYQQTPGQGLQFLFEYFSETQRNKGNFPGRFSGRQFSNSRSEMNVSTLELGDSALYLCASSLGVAPLTYNEQFFGPGTRLTVL.

In its sample, this clonotype was seen many times. V usage is TRBV7-2 and J usage is TRBJ2-5; tentative D call: TRBD2 (5 bases). CDR3 length: 13 amino acids. Germline V lookup: CDR1 SGHTA, CDR2 FQGNSA. The V end was cut by 5 bases, the J end by 4 bases, with 11 bases between. The CDR3 DNA reads as TGTGCCAGCAGCCCACTAGGAGCAGAGACCCAGTACTTC. Protein: CASSPLGAETQYF. The full variable domain, in which reference TRBV7-2 and TRBJ2-5 provide the parts outside the CDR3, is GAGVSQSPSNKVTEKGKDVELRCDPISGHTALYWYRQSLGQGLEFLIYFQGNSAPDKSGLPSDRFSAERTGGSVSTLTIQRTQQEDSAVYLCASSPLGAETQYFGPGTRLLVL.

This clonotype has a count of ten or more. The V and J genes are TRBV20-1 and TRBJ1-1, with 8 positions matching TRBD1. This CDR3 is 16 amino acids long. V shed 4 bases, J shed 3 bases, and the junction held 13 bases outside the gene matches. Germline V gene data show CDR1 as DFQATT and CDR2 as SNEGSKA (reference sequence). In nucleotides, the CDR3 is TGCAGTGCTATGTGGGGGCAGGGGGCAATGGACACTGAAGCTTTCTTT. As protein: CSAMWGQGAMDTEAFF.

This clonotype has a count of ten or more. The chain uses TRBV10-3 and TRBJ1-3; no clear D. There are 15 residues in the CDR3. V lost 5 bases and J 0 bases, leaving 11 bases between the germline ends. Germline values: CDR1 ENHRY, CDR2 SYGVKD. CDR3 protein: CAISPGPSSGNTIYF. CDR3 coding DNA: TGTGCCATCAGTCCCGGGCCGAGCTCTGGAAACACCATATATTTT.

This clonotype was seen at least ten times. The gene calls are TRBV12-3 or TRBV12-4 and TRBJ1-1; 7 bases map to TRBD1. V trimming: 6 bases; J trimming: 6 bases; junction bases outside the gene matches: 7. The CDR3 has 13 amino acids. The CDR3 is CASSVGTDPEAFF. The CDR3 DNA sequence: TGTGCCAGCAGCGTCGGGACAGATCCTGAAGCTTTCTTT.

This clonotype has ten or more counts. The limits of the CDR3 on the DNA are not certain, so only TCRdb's listed CDR3 is given. The V call is TRBV6-2 or TRBV6-3, the J call TRBJ1-5. Per the germline V gene, CDR1 is MNHEY and CDR2 is SVGEGT. The CDR3 has 15 amino acids, counting both end residues. The CDR3: CASSSWAAGSRGWHF.

This clonotype has a count of ten or more. The chain is built from TRBV4-3 and TRBJ1-1; 8 positions match TRBD1. The CDR3 contains 15 residues. The germline V gene encodes CDR1 LGHNA and CDR2 YSLEER. After removal of 4 bases from V and 7 bases from J, the junction contained 11 bases not matched to a gene. CDR3 sequence (DNA): TGCGCCAGCAGCCGGGACAGGCGAAGCCACGATGAAGCTTTCTTT. This gives the protein CASSRDRRSHDEAFF.

This clonotype appeared a few times. This sequence joins TRBV5-4 and TRBJ2-3, with no clear D. Germline CDR1 and CDR2: SGHNT and YYREEE (reference sequence). CDR3 size: 14 residues. V dropped 0 bases and J dropped 6 bases, with 11 bases sitting between them. The CDR3 loop is CASSLEDRGDTQYF. The CDR3 DNA sequence: TGTGCCAGCAGCTTGGAGGATCGAGGCGATACGCAGTATTTT.

This clonotype was counted at least ten times. The V call is TRBV27, the J call TRBJ2-1; perhaps D is TRBD1 or TRBD2 (5 bases each). The CDR3 extends over 14 amino acids. Germline-derived CDR1 and CDR2 are MNHEY and SMNVEV (reference sequence). V was trimmed by 6 bases and J by 10 bases, leaving 19 bases between them. The CDR3 spells CASRITTGTQEQFF. In nucleotides, the CDR3 is TGTGCCAGCAGAATCACCACCGGGACGCAAGAGCAGTTCTTC.

The rearrangement joins TRBV2 to TRBJ1-1; a weak D match, TRBD1 (5 bases). The germline CDR1 and CDR2 sequences are SNHLY and FYNNEI. The CDR3 spans 15 residues. The V end was cut by 1 base, the J end by 4 bases, with 13 bases between. The CDR3 nucleotides are TGTGCCAGCAGTGAAGAGGGGACTTCGGGCACTGAAGCTTTCTTT. Its protein product is CASSEEGTSGTEAFF.

This clonotype has at least ten counts. This chain uses TRBV4-3 with TRBJ1-4; 9 nucleotides agree with TRBD1. V was clipped by 2 bases and J by 6 bases; unmatched bases: 7. Germline V gives CDR1 LGHNA, CDR2 YSLEER. This CDR3 region has 16 residues. The CDR3 region is CASSQFPGQGYEKLFF. The CDR3 DNA sequence: TGCGCCAGCAGCCAATTTCCGGGACAGGGCTATGAAAAACTGTTTTTT.

This clonotype was counted many times. The V call is TRBV20-1, the J call TRBJ2-7; a weak D match, TRBD2 (7 bases). The germline V gene has CDR1 DFQATT and CDR2 SNEGSKA (reference sequence). This CDR3 has 14 residues. V lost 1 base, J lost 2 bases, and 12 bases lay in between. CDR3 residues: CSARVRGAPYEQYF. CDR3 nucleotides: TGCAGTGCTAGAGTTCGGGGGGCCCCCTACGAGCAGTACTTC.

Ten or more counts support this clonotype. The V and J genes are TRBV20-1 and TRBJ1-2; D not certain. The CDR3 loop spans 10 amino acids. Germline lookup yields CDR1 DFQATT and CDR2 SNEGSKA (reference sequence). V was pared by 3 bases and J by 7 bases, with 6 bases between. CDR3 region: CSASGAGYTF. For the CDR3, the DNA is TGCAGTGCTAGCGGTGCTGGCTACACCTTC.

This clonotype appeared many times. The rearrangement links TRBV7-2 to TRBJ2-5, with D possibly TRBD1 on 5 matching bases. V was trimmed by 4 bases and J by 3 bases, leaving 12 bases between them. CDR1 and CDR2 from the germline V gene are SGHTA and FQGNSA. The CDR3 extends over 14 amino acids. The CDR3 reads CASSWGPAEETQYF. As DNA, the CDR3 is TGTGCCAGCAGCTGGGGCCCCGCGGAAGAGACCCAGTACTTC.